The 28 T cell receptor beta chains below all came from one sample that was sequenced in a study of vaccination and CD4 T cells after COVID-19. These receptors have no known antigen. Sequencing of cultured CD4+ T cell DNA used the Oncomine TCR Beta short-read assay. TCRdb used MiXCR to reprocess the PCR reads, holding one entry per CDR3 protein. The sample includes some 14,000 distinct CDR3 sequences, less than 70% of them seen just once. Documented treatment: roughly 11-day PBMC culture with coronavirus spike peptide pools or control peptides (ViraFEST assay). The sequenced sample was CD4+ T cells from blood, cultured in vitro. The receptors come from a human donor who had recovered from COVID-19.

This rearrangement joins TRBV6-1 to TRBJ2-1; 12 bases match TRBD2. The CDR3 has 15 residues. Germline CDR1 is MNHNS and CDR2 is SASEGT. Trimming cost V 5 bases and J 6 bases; bases outside gene matches: 5. The CDR3 sequence is CASSKLAGGPNEQFF. CDR3 bases: TGTGCCAGCAGTAAGCTAGCGGGAGGGCCCAATGAGCAGTTCTTC.

V is TRBV20-1 and J is TRBJ2-3; 8 nucleotides agree with TRBD2. This CDR3 is built from 17 residues. Looked up from germline, CDR1 is DFQATT and CDR2 is SNEGSKA (reference sequence). V trimming: 4 bases; J trimming: 3 bases; junction bases outside the gene matches: 15. This CDR3 reads CSATPPGSGSYTDTQYF. Written as DNA, the CDR3 is TGCAGTGCTACCCCCCCGGGCAGCGGGAGTTATACAGATACGCAGTATTTT.

In its sample, this clonotype was seen a few times. The chain recombines TRBV20-1 with TRBJ1-2, with 8 bases that match TRBD1. Germline V gene sequence: CDR1 DFQATT, CDR2 SNEGSKA (reference sequence). V lost 4 bases and J lost 3; bases outside the gene matches: 7. The CDR3 spans 14 residues. CDR3 nucleotide sequence: TGCAGTGCTACCTTTACGACAGGGGACTATGGCTACACCTTC. It yields the protein CSATFTTGDYGYTF.

The chain uses TRBV6-1 and TRBJ2-6; D remains unclear. The CDR3 is made up of 14 amino acids. V gave up 9 bases and J gave up 1 base, with 10 bases separating them. Germline lookup yields CDR1 MNHNS and CDR2 SASEGT. The CDR3 reads CASRSRSGANVLTF. As DNA, the CDR3 is TGTGCCAGTCGCAGCAGGTCTGGGGCCAACGTCCTGACTTTC.

This clonotype was seen once. The genes are TRBV5-6 and TRBJ1-6; D unclear. V lost 0 bases to trimming and J lost 10 bases, with 14 bases between them. The CDR3 consists of 15 residues. Germline V gene data show CDR1 as SGHDT and CDR2 as YYEEEE. The CDR3 DNA reads TGTGCCAGCAGCTTGGGCCCTACCAGGTTCTCACCCCTCCACTTT. Translating gives CASSLGPTRFSPLHF.

This clonotype has just one count. The chain joins TRBV23-1 to TRBJ2-5; D gene uncertain. TRBV23-1 carries the ORF label, with uncertain function. The V gene lost 7 bases and the J gene lost 1 base, with 10 bases spanning the gap. This CDR3 has 13 residues. The CDR3 region has the DNA TGCGCCAGCATTGCAGGCGGCCAAGAGACCCAGTACTTC. This encodes CASIAGGQETQYF.

The chain joins TRBV5-4 to TRBJ2-5; 10 bases line up with TRBD2. Germline assignment: CDR1 SGHNT and CDR2 YYREEE (reference sequence). The CDR3 extends over 14 amino acids. After removal of 5 bases from V and 4 bases from J, the junction contained 5 bases not matched to a gene. The CDR3 nucleotides are TGTGCCAGCAGGGGGGGACTAGCGTCAGAGACCCAGTACTTC. Its protein is CASRGGLASETQYF.

This clonotype was recorded a few times. The chain couples TRBV7-9 to TRBJ1-1; perhaps TRBD1 as D (6 bases). V lost 6 bases and J lost 7, with 21 bases in between. The CDR3 spans 15 residues. Germline V gene sequence: CDR1 SEHNR, CDR2 FQNEAQ (reference sequence). The CDR3 DNA follows: TGTGCCAGCAGATTAAAACAGGGATCGAATAATGAAGCTTTCTTT. Translated, it gives CASRLKQGSNNEAFF.

The chain links TRBV27 to TRBJ2-1; 13 nucleotides align to TRBD2. From germline, CDR1 is MNHEY and CDR2 SMNVEV (reference sequence). The CDR3 is 17 residues long. The trim removed 5 bases at V and 2 bases at J, leaving 6 bases unmatched. In DNA, the CDR3 is TGTGCCAGCAGTCCCCTACTAGCGGGAGGGACCTACAATGAGCAGTTCTTC. It is translated as CASSPLLAGGTYNEQFF.

Of note for this clonotype: Sequence at one end of the junction differs from germline and may be a read error. The J gene is TRBJ1-2, the V gene TRBV20-1, with 7 bases that match TRBD1. The CDR3 has 15 residues. Germline V lookup: CDR1 DFQATT, CDR2 SNEGSKA (reference sequence). CDR3 DNA: TGCAGTACTAGAGATCCGGTGAAGGGGGCGGATGGCTACACCTTC. Its translation: CSTRDPVKGADGYTF.

J is TRBJ2-1 and V is TRBV11-1, with D tentatively TRBD2 (7 bases). The V and J ends lost 4 bases and 3 bases respectively, with 22 bases between them. The CDR3 consists of 18 residues. In germline, CDR1 is SGHAT, CDR2 FQDESV (reference sequence). The CDR3 sequence: CASSSAGRRGPFYNEQFF. CDR3 in DNA: TGTGCCAGCAGCTCAGCGGGACGGCGGGGGCCTTTCTACAATGAGCAGTTCTTC.

V gene TRBV7-9 combines with J gene TRBJ2-7; D might be TRBD1 (6 bases). There are 15 residues in the CDR3. V lost 4 bases and J lost 0, with 13 bases in between. Germline CDR1 and CDR2: SEHNR and FQNEAQ (reference sequence). The CDR3 loop reads CASSSRQASSYEQYF. The CDR3 DNA is TGTGCCAGCAGCTCCCGACAGGCAAGCTCCTACGAGCAGTACTTC.

The chain couples TRBV20-1 to TRBJ2-5; D perhaps matches TRBD2 (6 bases). V shed 6 bases and J shed 1 base, with 18 bases lying between them. This CDR3 contains 15 residues. Germline V gene sequence: CDR1 DFQATT, CDR2 SNEGSKA (reference sequence). This CDR3 reads CSAIRDGDFQETQYF. CDR3 coding DNA: TGCAGTGCAATCCGTGACGGGGACTTCCAAGAGACCCAGTACTTC.

V usage is TRBV6-1 and J usage is TRBJ2-2; D is perhaps TRBD1 (5 bases). CDR3 length: 15 amino acids. Trimming shortened V by 9 bases and J by 2 bases, and 16 bases separated the two germline ends. From germline, CDR1 is MNHNS and CDR2 SASEGT. The CDR3 sequence: CASSQDPLNTGELFF. The CDR3 DNA follows: TGTGCCAGTTCACAGGACCCCCTAAACACCGGGGAGCTGTTTTTT.

This clonotype appeared a few times. V is TRBV19 and J is TRBJ1-5, with D possibly TRBD1 on 6 matching bases. Looked up from germline, CDR1 is LNHDA and CDR2 is SQIVND (reference sequence). CDR3 length equals 14 residues. The V end was cut by 9 bases, the J end by 5 bases, with 17 bases between. CDR3: CASTRRSGDQPQHF. The CDR3 DNA reads TGTGCCAGCACGCGGAGGTCAGGGGATCAGCCCCAGCATTTT.

The V gene is TRBV4-1, the J gene TRBJ2-2, with TRBD1 matching 9 bases. Germline lookup yields CDR1 MGHRA and CDR2 YSYEKL. Trimming at V came to 0 bases and at J to 5 bases, leaving 7 bases not matched to a gene. The CDR3 length is 17 residues. CDR3 in amino acids: CASSQDWETGGTGELFF. In DNA form, the CDR3 reads TGCGCCAGCAGCCAAGATTGGGAGACAGGGGGAACCGGGGAGCTGTTTTTT.

This clonotype was seen a few times. This chain links TRBV15 with TRBJ2-5; the match to TRBD2 covers 10 bases. V was clipped by 0 bases and J by 3 bases; unmatched bases: 7. Germline CDR1 and CDR2: LNHNV and YYDKDF (reference sequence). There are 17 residues in the CDR3. The CDR3 loop is CATSRERAGGFKETQYF. CDR3 DNA: TGTGCCACCAGCAGAGAACGAGCGGGAGGGTTTAAAGAGACCCAGTACTTC. The full variable domain, with the rest looked up from reference TRBV15 and TRBJ2-5, is DAMVIQNPRYQVTQFGKPVTLSCSQTLNHNVMYWYQQKSSQAPKLLFHYYDKDFNNEADTPDNFQSRRPNTSFCFLDIRSPGLGDTAMYLCATSRERAGGFKETQYFGPGTRLLVL.

The chain uses TRBV18 and TRBJ2-1; 7 nucleotides match TRBD2. The CDR3 runs to 16 residues. J gave up 9 bases and V 2 bases, and 13 bases lay outside the gene matches. Germline CDR1 reads KGHSH; CDR2 reads LQKENI. The CDR3 sequence is CASSPVTGGLSSEQFF. In DNA form, the CDR3 reads TGTGCCAGCTCACCAGTAACTGGGGGACTATCAAGTGAGCAGTTCTTC.

The chain links TRBV7-2 to TRBJ1-1; no reliable D call. CDR3 length: 14 amino acids. Germline assignment: CDR1 SGHTA and CDR2 FQGNSA. The germline V and J ends were trimmed by 1 base and 0 bases, with 6 bases remaining between them. The CDR3 reads CASSLERVNTEAFF. The CDR3, as DNA: TGTGCCAGCAGCTTAGAGCGGGTGAACACTGAAGCTTTCTTT.

This clonotype has just a few counts. This rearrangement joins TRBV6-1 to TRBJ1-5; D remains unclear. Trimming took 6 bases from V and 3 from J, leaving 9 bases between them. Germline CDR1 MNHNS, CDR2 SASEGT. The CDR3 spans 13 residues. The CDR3 DNA reads as TGTGCCAGCAGCCCCGGGAACAATCAGCCCCAGCATTTT. Its translation: CASSPGNNQPQHF.

The chain carries TRBV7-6 and TRBJ2-3, with D maybe TRBD2 (6 bases). The V end was cut by 1 base, the J end by 10 bases, with 15 bases between. This CDR3 is built from 14 residues. The V gene's germline CDR1 is SGHVS and CDR2 FNYEAQ. The CDR3 region is CASSLGPYGTPQYF. The CDR3 coding sequence is TGTGCCAGCAGCTTAGGTCCCTATGGGACTCCGCAGTATTTT.

The chain links TRBV20-1 to TRBJ2-5; D is uncertain. The CDR3 covers 13 residues. CDR1 and CDR2 (germline): DFQATT, SNEGSKA (reference sequence). Trimming took 0 bases from V and 7 from J, leaving 12 bases between them. The CDR3 DNA follows: TGCAGTGCTAGAGATTTAAGGGAAGGGACCCAGTACTTC. Its translation: CSARDLREGTQYF.

The CDR3 DNA sequence: TGTGCCAGCAGCTTAGGGATGGGCGCCGGGGGTGGAGAGACCCAGTACTTC. This encodes CASSLGMGAGGGETQYF. The chain has TRBV7-9 and TRBJ2-5, with a possible D match to TRBD2 (6 bases). The CDR3 is made up of 17 amino acids. Trimming stripped 1 base from V and 4 bases from J, with 19 bases between. Germline CDR1 is SEHNR and CDR2 is FQNEAQ (reference sequence).

This clonotype showed up just a few times. The chain combines TRBV6-5 with TRBJ2-4; D is possibly TRBD1 or TRBD2 (5 bases each). Trimming took 2 bases from V and 0 from J, leaving 11 bases between them. The germline gives CDR1 MNHEY, CDR2 SVGAGI. This CDR3 spans 16 amino acids. The CDR3 sequence is CASSYRGDPAKNIQYF. The CDR3 coding sequence is TGTGCCAGCAGTTACAGAGGGGACCCAGCCAAAAACATTCAGTACTTC.

The chain carries TRBV6-2 or TRBV6-3 and TRBJ1-5, with D hard to call. The V end was cut by 7 bases, the J end by 0 bases, with 10 bases between. Germline values: CDR1 MNHEY, CDR2 SVGEGT. CDR3 size: 14 residues. In nucleotides, the CDR3 is TGTGCCAGCACCTCTCGTTATAGCAATCAGCCCCAGCATTTT. Translation: CASTSRYSNQPQHF.

The chain couples TRBV20-1 to TRBJ1-2; no reliable D call. CDR3 size: 12 residues. Germline CDR1 is DFQATT and CDR2 is SNEGSKA (reference sequence). V lost 0 bases, J lost 5 bases, and 7 bases lay in between. DNA for the CDR3: TGCAGTGCTAGAGATGAGAGTTATGGCTACACCTTC. Residues: CSARDESYGYTF.

The chain employs TRBV5-1 and TRBJ2-2, with D maybe TRBD1 (6 bases). Trimming took 4 bases from V and 2 from J, leaving 15 bases between them. This CDR3 has 16 residues. Germline lookup yields CDR1 SGHRS and CDR2 YFSETQ. This CDR3 is CASSIIQGSNTGELFF. In DNA form, the CDR3 reads TGCGCCAGCAGCATAATACAGGGTTCTAACACCGGGGAGCTGTTTTTT.

The J gene is TRBJ1-1, the V gene TRBV29-1, with TRBD1 identical over 9 bases. Germline V lookup: CDR1 SQVTM, CDR2 ANQGSEA. This CDR3 has 15 residues. V was clipped by 0 bases and J by 7 bases; unmatched bases: 9. The CDR3 reads CSVEEVDRGSGEAFF. CDR3 coding DNA: TGCAGCGTTGAAGAGGTGGACAGGGGAAGTGGTGAAGCTTTCTTT.